This entry is about one T cell receptor (beta chain). Its antigen remains undetermined. One end of the junction is discordant with germline, which a read error may explain. Stable Graves' hyperthyroidism was defined as the absence of progression to ophthalmopathy over 18 months of follow-up. The hyperthyroidism patients were between 18 and 65 years old and newly diagnosed, with a disease duration of less than 2 months. Any patient with an uncontrolled infection, another autoimmune disease, pregnancy or lactation was excluded. Diagnoses were established on the basis of clinical symptoms, serum thyroxine and TRAb, thyroid ultrasound, and orbital computed tomography. PBMCs were separated from approximately 10 ml of fresh peripheral blood using Ficoll-Paque density gradient centrifugation. Trizol reagent was used to extract total RNA, and RNA quality was then checked on an Agilent 2100 Bioanalyzer. Amplification of TCR beta CDR3 regions was carried out from RNA transcripts. A first-round RT-PCR of the TCR CDR3 used the HTBI primer set with the Qiagen OneStep RT-PCR kit. Libraries were constructed in a second round of multiplex PCR, after which size selection and purification were performed. The libraries were sequenced on an Illumina HiSeq2000 using paired-end 100 bp reads. Regarding the original processing steps: Raw data were processed with SOAPnuke, discarding reads with adapters, uncalled bases, mean Phred below 15, or no exact constant-primer or identifier match. High-quality paired reads were merged with COPE v1.2.5, and unique nucleotide sequences were defined as clonotypes. MiTCR v1.1 was used to align the clonotypes against IMGT TRBV, TRBD and TRBJ reference segments. Only V-J combinations with frequency above 0.0001, covering about 99% of repertoires, were analysed. The TCS score was defined as F50 (clonal expansion) divided by E x V (chaos), with BLOSUM62-based TCRdist calculated between CDR3 peptides within each V-J. Welch's t-statistics and random forest reduced several hundred V-J features to 10 to 15, which were used in a naive Bayes classifier (R e1071). Through fastp at Q25 and MiXCR, TCRdb rebuilt clones from the public reads, retaining in-frame beta chains. Rows with a matching CDR3 protein are joined into one entry that keeps the most common DNA and genes. The V and J calls and clone size come from TCRdb's table, not from the authors' own analysis. The sample has some 550,000 distinct CDR3 sequences on record, 20% to 25% of them singletons. The ten largest clones represent around 27% of the sample.

The sample is drawn from a study of T cells in Graves' hyperthyroidism and ophthalmopathy (dated by TCRdb to about 2019). Describing the broader study: Peripheral blood was collected at initial diagnosis, before any treatment. After blood sampling, hyperthyroidism patients were treated with methimazole at a starting dose of 30 mg daily, and ophthalmopathy patients were treated with high-dose intravenous methylprednisolone. In more than 5 Graves' hyperthyroidism patients, the study also compared T-cell repertoires from thyroid tissue with T-cell repertoires from blood. For training and testing, the 100 patients in the discovery cohort were randomly divided in a 7:3 ratio. Prospective prediction of ophthalmopathy was tested in an independent validation cohort of approximately 18 hyperthyroidism patients and 17 patients who later progressed to ophthalmopathy. The paper reports TCR Vbeta CDR3 sequencing of some 140 peripheral blood samples: around 45 ophthalmopathy, roughly 74 hyperthyroidism and approximately 17 progressor patients. To identify distinguishing TCR V-J signatures, a discovery cohort of 90 to 100 patients was used, comprising 40 to 45 with Graves' ophthalmopathy and 57 with stable Graves' hyperthyroidism.

Results the study describes overall, beyond this receptor: In validation, progression to ophthalmopathy was predicted by the model with more than 65% sensitivity and roughly 76% specificity, a median of approximately 6.5 months before onset. Sample size was not statistically predetermined, and investigators were not blinded to group allocation. A model built on a 13 V-J signature distinguished ophthalmopathy from stable hyperthyroidism, reaching 85% to 90% sensitivity and about 81% specificity in cross-validation and 80%/75% in testing. Most expanded thyroid clonotypes (frequency above 0.001) were also detected in blood, suggesting blood repertoires may reflect thyroid immune responses.

Spanning cysteine to phenylalanine, the CDR3 consists of 12 amino acids. Only the CDR3 DNA stays, 36 bases, in frame from base 1. From a lookup of the germline V gene, CDR1 and CDR2 are MNHEY and SVGAGI. This receptor was obtained from a young man with Graves' hyperthyroidism. The chain employs TRBV6-5 and TRBJ2-7; the D segment could be TRBD1, given 6 matching bases. Sequenced: blood. CDR3 sequence: CAGSYPRGEQYF. In nucleotides, the sequence is TGTGCCGGCAGTTATCCCAGGGGCGAGCAGTACTTC.